This record concerns one T cell receptor (beta chain) sequence. This sample is drawn from a study of blood T cell repertoires in COVID-19. Whole-study context: Researchers got acute and convalescent COVID-19 samples from the United States, Italy and Spain.

Assay used: immunoSEQ multiplex PCR; TCRdb lists only in-frame clones, some missing. The sample records roughly 400,000 clones, 85% to 90% being singletons. The material sequenced was PBMCs or T cells enriched from blood (not recorded which). This TCR derives from a man aged 25 to 45 who had recovered from COVID-19.

CDR3 sequence: CASSLGGQGVYGYTF. The CDR3 DNA is TGTGCCAGCAGCTTGGGGGGACAGGGAGTCTATGGCTACACCTTC. This sequence joins TRBV5-6 and TRBJ1-2; TRBD1 matches 9 bases. This CDR3 comprises 15 residues. The V and J ends lost 0 bases and 4 bases, in that order; junction bases with no gene match: 4. Germline V gene sequence: CDR1 SGHDT, CDR2 YYEEEE.